A selection of T cell receptor beta chains follows, all from one sample in a study of cytomegalovirus exposure and HLA in healthy donors. Assay: immunoSEQ multiplex PCR; the TCRdb copy retains only in-frame clones and omits some. Here the sample spans about 97,000 clones, roughly three quarters being singletons. Sequencing was done on a sample of PBMCs. These receptor sequences come from a male donor in good health and CMV-seropositive. Both conserved end residues are part of each CDR3. D genes are given only for firm matches. Clone size is not always given. Where it is, it says once, few, many or a class for expanded clones.

j_gene,d_gene,v_gene,abundance,CDR3aa,CDR3nt
TRBJ1-1,.,TRBV2,.,CASTTDTLNTEAFF,TGTGCCAGCACCACTGACACTTTGAACACTGAAGCTTTCTTT
TRBJ1-6,.,TRBV5-1,.,CASSLKAPAPNSPLHF,TGCGCCAGCAGCTTGAAAGCGCCTGCACCTAATTCACCCCTCCACTTT
TRBJ2-7,TRBD1,TRBV5-4,few,CASSSGTDSYEQYF,TGTGCCAGCAGCTCCGGGACAGACTCATACGAGCAGTACTTC
TRBJ1-1,TRBD1,TRBV7-2,.,CASRDRRRSTEAFF,TGTGCCAGCAGGGACAGGCGGAGGAGCACTGAAGCTTTCTTT
TRBJ2-2,TRBD2,TRBV29-1,.,CSVRGGTNTGELFF,TGCAGCGTCCGGGGGGGGACGAACACCGGGGAGCTGTTTTTT
TRBJ1-1,.,TRBV10-3,.,CAISEKQNTEAFF,TGTGCCATCAGTGAAAAGCAGAACACTGAAGCTTTCTTT
TRBJ2-5,TRBD2,TRBV5-6,once,CASSFLAGRQETQYF,TGTGCCAGCAGCTTCCTAGCGGGGAGGCAAGAGACCCAGTACTTC
TRBJ2-5,TRBD2,TRBV9,.,CASSVDSGGSQETQYF,TGTGCCAGCAGCGTAGACAGCGGGGGGTCCCAAGAGACCCAGTACTTC
TRBJ1-1,.,TRBV14,.,CASSGRTANTEAFF,TGTGCCAGCAGCGGCCGGACAGCGAACACTGAAGCTTTCTTT
TRBJ1-2,.,TRBV4-1,few,CASSQATGSYGYTF,TGCGCCAGCAGCCAAGCAACAGGGAGCTATGGCTACACCTTC
TRBJ1-2,.,TRBV6-1,.,CATKGVYYGYTF,TGTGCCACTAAGGGGGTGTACTATGGCTACACCTTC
TRBJ1-5,TRBD1,TRBV6-6,.,CASSYSGQGAQPQHF,TGTGCCAGCAGTTACTCGGGACAGGGTGCCCAGCCCCAGCATTTT
TRBJ1-2,TRBD1,TRBV5-1,.,CASSPAGTGSHYGYTF,TGCGCCAGCAGTCCCGCCGGGACAGGGTCCCACTATGGCTACACCTTC
TRBJ2-6,TRBD1,TRBV9,.,CASSPRQGLGVASGANVLTF,TGTGCCAGCAGCCCCCGACAGGGTTTAGGGGTAGCTTCTGGGGCCAACGTCCTGACTTTC
TRBJ1-1,TRBD1,TRBV10-2,.,CASSESTGTGYTEAFF,TGCGCCAGCAGTGAGTCGACAGGGACAGGTTACACTGAAGCTTTCTTT
TRBJ1-3,.,TRBV10-3,.,CAISDGEISGNTIYF,TGTGCCATCAGTGACGGGGAGATCTCTGGAAACACCATATATTTT
TRBJ2-1,TRBD2,TRBV5-1,.,CASTPSSGNNEQFF,TGCGCCAGCACCCCATCTAGCGGGAACAATGAGCAGTTCTTC
TRBJ1-1,.,TRBV11-2,.,CASSFRTQQNTEAFF,TGTGCCAGCAGCTTTAGGACACAACAGAACACTGAAGCTTTCTTT
TRBJ1-2,.,TRBV14,.,CASKGRGYGYTF,TGTGCCAGCAAGGGCAGGGGCTATGGCTACACCTTC
TRBJ1-2,.,TRBV5-6,.,CASSWGTPANYGYTF,TGTGCCAGCAGCTGGGGGACACCCGCTAACTATGGCTACACCTTC
TRBJ2-2,.,TRBV6-5,.,CASSTPSIFAGELFF,TGTGCCAGCAGTACACCTTCAATCTTCGCCGGGGAGCTGTTTTTT
TRBJ2-7,TRBD2,TRBV5-1,.,CASRLTSGGPYEQYF,TGCGCCAGCAGGTTGACTAGCGGGGGTCCCTACGAGCAGTACTTC
TRBJ1-2,.,TRBV28,.,CASSLIGYGYTF,TGTGCCAGCAGTTTGATCGGCTATGGCTACACCTTC
TRBJ1-4,.,TRBV5-8,few,CASSPDLSRDEKLFF,TGTGCCAGCAGCCCCGACCTTTCTCGGGATGAAAAACTGTTTTTT
TRBJ1-2,TRBD1,TRBV6-5,.,CASSSDRVDGYTF,TGTGCCAGCAGTTCGGACAGGGTGGATGGCTACACCTTC
TRBJ1-1,.,TRBV2,.,CARADNMNTEAFF,TGTGCCAGGGCAGATAATATGAACACTGAAGCTTTCTTT
TRBJ2-3,.,TRBV6-5,.,CASSLNRLGTDTQYF,TGTGCCAGCAGTTTAAATCGACTAGGGACGGATACGCAGTATTTT
TRBJ2-3,TRBD1,TRBV14,.,CASSPGQVTDTQYF,TGTGCCAGCAGTCCGGGACAGGTAACAGATACGCAGTATTTT
TRBJ2-7,TRBD1,TRBV6-5,.,CASSLDRGTYEQYF,TGTGCCAGCAGTTTGGACAGGGGTACCTACGAGCAGTACTTC
TRBJ2-3,.,TRBV7-9,.,CASSPGGRSTDTQYF,TGTGCCAGCAGCCCCGGGGGGCGGAGCACAGATACGCAGTATTTT
TRBJ2-1,.,TRBV5-6,.,CASSLVGSSYNEQFF,TGTGCCAGCAGCTTGGTGGGGAGCTCCTACAATGAGCAGTTCTTC
TRBJ2-7,.,TRBV7-2,few,CASTNRAFGEQYF,TGTGCCAGCACGAACAGGGCCTTCGGGGAGCAGTACTTC
TRBJ2-7,TRBD2,TRBV10-1,few,CASSNSGGSHEQYF,TGCGCCAGCAGTAATAGCGGGGGGTCCCACGAGCAGTACTTC
TRBJ1-1,TRBD1,TRBV5-1,.,CASSQRAGQLWEGAFF,TGCGCCAGCAGCCAAAGGGCGGGACAGCTTTGGGAAGGAGCTTTCTTT
TRBJ1-1,TRBD1,TRBV7-9,.,CASSLAQGRGDTEAFF,TGTGCCAGCAGCTTAGCGCAGGGCAGGGGGGACACTGAAGCTTTCTTT
TRBJ2-7,.,TRBV19,few,CASSPRQDQEEQYF,TGTGCCAGTAGTCCAAGACAGGACCAAGAGGAGCAGTACTTC
TRBJ2-1,.,TRBV11-3,.,CASSTRLSSYNEQFF,TGTGCCAGCAGCACTCGACTAAGCTCCTACAATGAGCAGTTCTTC
TRBJ2-1,TRBD2,TRBV30,.,CAWGSGGAVEQFF,TGTGCCTGGGGTAGCGGGGGGGCAGTTGAGCAGTTCTTC
TRBJ1-1,TRBD1,TRBV7-9,.,CASSWTGVTEAFF,TGTGCCAGCAGCTGGACAGGGGTAACTGAAGCTTTCTTT
TRBJ2-5,.,TRBV2,.,CASSDDSQETQYF,TGTGCCAGCAGTGATGACAGCCAAGAGACCCAGTACTTC
TRBJ2-4,.,TRBV6-1,.,CASSRDILNIQYF,TGTGCCAGCAGTAGGGACATTCTAAACATTCAGTACTTC
TRBJ1-6,.,TRBV11-2,.,CASSLRLAASRNISPLHF,TGTGCCAGCAGCTTAAGGCTAGCGGCCAGCAGGAATATTTCACCCCTCCACTTT
TRBJ2-7,TRBD1,TRBV25-1,once,CASSPGGAYEQYF,TGTGCCAGCAGTCCAGGGGGCGCCTACGAGCAGTACTTC
TRBJ1-3,TRBD1,TRBV5-5,.,CASSLVGQGGGNTIYF,TGTGCCAGCAGCTTGGTGGGACAGGGCGGGGGAAACACCATATATTTT
TRBJ2-2,TRBD2,TRBV29-1,.,CSSSGGSNTGELFF,TGCAGCTCTAGCGGGGGGTCGAACACCGGGGAGCTGTTTTTT
TRBJ1-2,TRBD1,TRBV7-9,once,CASSSRGLLYGYTF,TGTGCCAGCAGTTCCAGGGGGCTATTGTATGGCTACACCTTC
TRBJ2-3,TRBD2,TRBV5-6,.,CVSSFARLAGFADTQYF,TGTGTCAGCAGCTTCGCGAGACTAGCGGGGTTCGCAGATACGCAGTATTTT
TRBJ1-4,.,TRBV5-1,.,CASSLEGLNNEKLFF,TGCGCCAGCAGCTTGGAGGGACTGAATAATGAAAAACTGTTTTTT
TRBJ1-5,.,TRBV19,.,CASSIVRAGQPQHF,TGTGCCAGTAGTATAGTCAGGGCAGGGCAGCCCCAGCATTTT
TRBJ2-1,TRBD1,TRBV7-9,.,CASSARQGAVPYNEQFF,TGTGCCAGCAGCGCAAGACAGGGGGCGGTTCCCTACAATGAGCAGTTCTTC